The source of this T cell receptor (beta chain) is a study of T cells in Graves' hyperthyroidism and ophthalmopathy. The CDR3 covers 15 residues. Deletions cut 4 bases from V and 0 bases from J, with 11 bases between. Germline V gene sequence: CDR1 MRHNA, CDR2 SNTAGT. There were TCR beta CDR3 regions amplified from RNA transcripts. The primer set for the first-round RT-PCR of the TCR CDR3 was HTBI. TCRdb independently ran MiXCR on the multiplex PCR reads; one entry per CDR3 protein. The table records hundreds of thousands of distinct CDR3 sequences, approximately 14% of them present only once. The sequence came from a woman younger than 35 with Graves' hyperthyroidism. The chain employs TRBV6-4 and TRBJ2-3, with D unclear. Sequenced sample: blood. The CDR3 DNA sequence: TGTGCCAGCAGTGTAGGAGATTCTAGCACAGATACGCAGTATTTT. This encodes CASSVGDSSTDTQYF.